The 31 T cell receptor beta chains given below trace back to one sample, sequenced in a study of radiation and T cells in renal cell carcinoma. Produced via immunoSEQ multiplex PCR; TCRdb's table is partial and in-frame only. The repertoire includes around 170,000 clones, roughly nine tenths of them detected once, and 11% sits in the top ten. Time point meaning: blood 4 weeks post-SBRT, at nephrectomy. Described treatment: 15 Gy SBRT to primary tumor, nephrectomy 4 weeks later. Sequenced material: blood, taken from a patient whose treatment included radiotherapy and nephrectomy. These receptor sequences come from a woman aged 45-59 years with renal cell carcinoma.

The chain carries TRBV5-8 and TRBJ1-1; D remains ambiguous. The germline V gene encodes CDR1 SGHTS and CDR2 YDEGEE. The V gene lost 5 bases and the J gene lost 4 bases, with 12 bases spanning the gap. The CDR3 is made up of 13 amino acids. The CDR3 bases are TGTGCCAGCAGTCCGATCGGAGGCACTGAAGCTTTCTTT. Translation gives CASSPIGGTEAFF.

The rearrangement links TRBV18 to TRBJ1-3; no firm D call. The germline V gene has CDR1 KGHSH and CDR2 LQKENI. V lost 2 bases and J lost 4, with 15 bases in between. The CDR3 sequence is 16 residues long. CDR3 DNA sequence: TGTGCCAGCTCACCAGACGTAGACCCGCTGGGAAACACCATATATTTT. Protein: CASSPDVDPLGNTIYF.

The chain employs TRBV10-2 and TRBJ2-5; 8 bases are a match to TRBD1. J lost 5 bases, V lost 3 bases, and 5 bases had no gene match. This CDR3 is 14 amino acids long. The germline V gene has CDR1 WSHSY and CDR2 SAAADI. For the CDR3, the DNA is TGCGCCAGCAGTGACCCCGGACAGGGCGAGACCCAGTACTTC. The encoded protein is CASSDPGQGETQYF.

The chain joins TRBV5-1 to TRBJ1-2; 7 nucleotides match TRBD1. V gave up 4 bases and J gave up 6 bases; unmatched junction bases: 9. CDR1 is SGHRS, CDR2 YFSETQ, per germline. This CDR3 is 14 amino acids long. The CDR3 sequence is CASSAAGTVDGYTF. The CDR3, as DNA: TGCGCCAGCAGCGCAGCCGGGACAGTTGATGGCTACACCTTC. Combining the CDR3 with reference TRBV5-1 and TRBJ1-2 gives the whole variable domain KAGVTQTPRYLIKTRGQQVTLSCSPISGHRSVSWYQQTPGQGLQFLFEYFSETQRNKGNFPGRFSGRQFSNSRSEMNVSTLELGDSALYLCASSAAGTVDGYTFGSGTRLTVV.

The chain combines TRBV19 with TRBJ2-5; D unresolved. This CDR3 is 15 amino acids long. Germline V gene lookup returns CDR1 LNHDA and CDR2 SQIVND (reference sequence). V was pared by 1 base and J by 4 bases, with 13 bases between. The CDR3 reads CASSIGPTHRETQYF. In DNA form, the CDR3 reads TGTGCCAGTAGTATAGGCCCTACTCATAGAGAGACCCAGTACTTC.

This clone appeared a single time. This chain links TRBV5-8 with TRBJ1-6, with D possibly being TRBD1 (5 bases). The CDR3 sequence is 16 residues long. Trimming removed 5 bases from V and 0 bases from J, with 12 bases in between. Germline V gene sequence: CDR1 SGHTS, CDR2 YDEGEE. The CDR3, as DNA: TGTGCCAGCAGTGCAACAGGAACCTCCTATAATTCACCCCTCCACTTT. Translating it yields CASSATGTSYNSPLHF.

This chain joins TRBV2 and TRBJ1-1, with no clear D. This CDR3 has 12 residues. Trimming shortened V by 6 bases and J by 5 bases, and 10 bases separated the two germline ends. CDR1 is SNHLY and CDR2 is FYNNEI in the germline V gene. The CDR3 nucleotides read TGTGCCAGCAGCTTGGAAGGTACTGAAGCTTTCTTT. This translates into CASSLEGTEAFF.

V is TRBV6-1 and J is TRBJ1-3; TRBD1 aligns across 8 bases. Germline assignment: CDR1 MNHNS and CDR2 SASEGT. This CDR3 is built from 15 residues. V lost 2 bases, J lost 7 bases, and 7 bases stayed unmatched. CDR3 residues: CASSERGQAGNTIYF. For the CDR3, the DNA is TGTGCCAGCAGTGAAAGGGGACAGGCCGGGAACACCATATATTTT.

The rearrangement uses TRBV2 and TRBJ2-3; tentatively, D is TRBD2 (6 bases). The CDR3 extends over 13 amino acids. Germline V gene lookup returns CDR1 SNHLY and CDR2 FYNNEI. Deletions cut 10 bases from V and 0 bases from J, with 11 bases between. CDR3 in DNA: TGTGCCACCCAGCGGGCTAGCACAGATACGCAGTATTTT. Residues: CATQRASTDTQYF.

The V call is TRBV7-2, the J call TRBJ1-1, with TRBD1 matching 7 bases. Losses at the gene ends were 5 bases for V and 4 bases for J; bases not matched to a gene: 7. The CDR3 runs to 14 residues. The germline V gene has CDR1 SGHTA and CDR2 FQGNSA. The DNA of the CDR3 is TGTGCCAGCAGCCCCCGAGCAGGGGGCACTGAAGCTTTCTTT. Translated, it gives CASSPRAGGTEAFF.

The CDR3 protein is CASSSTRGLGLLRYGYTF. The CDR3 DNA follows: TGTGCCAGCAGCTCAACCCGCGGGCTCGGCCTCCTACGGTATGGCTACACCTTC. The gene calls are TRBV7-9 and TRBJ1-2; D is uncertain. In germline, CDR1 is SEHNR, CDR2 FQNEAQ (reference sequence). Between the trimmed V and J ends, which lost 4 bases and 5 bases, there was a span of 26 bases. CDR3 length equals 18 residues.

The chain is built from TRBV6-1 and TRBJ2-7; D possibly corresponds to TRBD2 (5 bases). From germline, CDR1 is MNHNS and CDR2 SASEGT. The CDR3 sequence is 11 residues long. V gave up 7 bases and J gave up 5 bases, with 9 bases separating them. The CDR3 here is CASTGRNEQYF. The CDR3, as DNA: TGTGCCAGCACGGGGAGAAACGAGCAGTACTTC.

The V call is TRBV12-2, the J call TRBJ1-2; the D call of TRBD1 is as the table states it, not checked on the DNA. TRBV12-2 is a pseudogene segment. The CDR3 totals 19 residues. The CDR3 loop is CASRSSQGHRLLANYGYTF. The CDR3, as DNA: TGTGCAAGTCGCTCCTCACAGGGTCACAGGCTTCTAGCTAACTATGGCTACACCTTC.

The chain has TRBV10-1 and TRBJ2-3; tentative D call: TRBD2 (6 bases). The CDR3 is made up of 14 amino acids. CDR1 WNHNN and CDR2 SYGVQD come from the germline V gene (reference sequence). V was trimmed by 6 bases and J by 0 bases, leaving 10 bases between them. CDR3 residues: CASSRGYSTDTQYF. The CDR3 bases are TGCGCCAGCAGCCGGGGGTACAGCACAGATACGCAGTATTTT.

There are many counts of this clone. V usage is TRBV6-6 and J usage is TRBJ2-7; a weak D match, TRBD1 (6 bases). Germline loops: CDR1 MNHNY, CDR2 SVGAGI (reference sequence). Trimming stripped 5 bases from V and 6 bases from J, with 14 bases between. The CDR3 is 13 amino acids. In DNA, the CDR3 is TGTGCCAGCAGTCCACAGGGAAGTCCCGAGCAGTACTTC. Its translation: CASSPQGSPEQYF.

J is TRBJ1-2 and V is TRBV7-2; D gene ambiguous. The CDR3 runs 13 residues. The germline gives CDR1 SGHTA, CDR2 FQGNSA. V dropped 1 base and J dropped 8 bases, with 11 bases sitting between them. CDR3: CASSLDWAGGYTF. CDR3 nucleotides: TGTGCCAGCAGCTTAGACTGGGCCGGAGGCTACACCTTC.

A single count supports this clone. The chain uses TRBV4-1 and TRBJ2-7; D may match TRBD1 or TRBD2 (5 bases each). Looked up from germline, CDR1 is MGHRA and CDR2 is YSYEKL. Between the trimmed V and J ends, which lost 3 bases and 1 base, there was a span of 7 bases. This CDR3 comprises 13 residues. The CDR3 protein is CASSQGVSYEQYF. The CDR3 DNA follows: TGCGCCAGCAGCCAGGGGGTTTCCTACGAGCAGTACTTC.

This chain uses TRBV7-9 with TRBJ2-2; the match to TRBD2 covers 8 bases. The CDR3 extends over 14 amino acids. Trimming removed 5 bases from V and 6 bases from J; junction bases left unmatched: 5. CDR1 and CDR2 (germline): SEHNR, FQNEAQ (reference sequence). The CDR3: CASSTRLASGELFF. The CDR3 DNA reads TGTGCCAGCAGCACCCGACTAGCGTCCGGGGAGCTGTTTTTT.

CDR3 in amino acids: CASSLGRGVYNEQFF. As DNA, the CDR3 is TGTGCCAGCAGCTTAGGTAGAGGCGTCTACAATGAGCAGTTCTTC. The chain joins TRBV7-2 to TRBJ2-1; D ambiguous. Germline loops: CDR1 SGHTA, CDR2 FQGNSA. V lost 1 base and J 3 bases, leaving 10 bases between the germline ends. The CDR3 has 15 amino acids.

V and J are TRBV14 and TRBJ1-1; 7 nucleotides align to TRBD1. This CDR3 has 14 amino acids. Trimming at V came to 5 bases and at J to 1 base, leaving 4 bases not matched to a gene. Germline CDR1 is SGHDN and CDR2 is FVKESK. The CDR3 here is CASSFDRANTEAFF. The CDR3 coding sequence is TGTGCCAGCAGCTTCGACAGGGCGAACACTGAAGCTTTCTTT. The variable domain in full, completed from reference TRBV14 and TRBJ1-1, reads EAGVTQFPSHSVIEKGQTVTLRCDPISGHDNLYWYRRVMGKEIKFLLHFVKESKQDESGMPNNRFLAERTGGTYSTLKVQPAELEDSGVYFCASSFDRANTEAFFGQGTRLTVV.

This chain joins TRBV19 and TRBJ1-1, with 9 positions matching TRBD1. V was pared by 8 bases and J by 4 bases, with 5 bases of the junction left unmatched. This CDR3 spans 13 amino acids. Germline CDR1 and CDR2: LNHDA and SQIVND (reference sequence). The CDR3 region is CASGQGPGTEAFF. The CDR3 region has the DNA TGTGCCAGTGGACAGGGGCCGGGCACTGAAGCTTTCTTT.

The rearrangement joins TRBV7-6 to TRBJ1-4, with unresolved D. From germline, CDR1 is SGHVS and CDR2 FNYEAQ. V was cut by 5 bases and J by 5 bases, with 9 bases left in between. The CDR3 runs 13 residues. CDR3 sequence (DNA): TGTGCCAGCAGCCCGGTACAGAATGAAAAACTGTTTTTT. Residues: CASSPVQNEKLFF.

CDR3: CASSEGGSYSNQPQHF. The CDR3 nucleotides read TGTGCCAGCAGTGAAGGCGGGAGTTATAGCAATCAGCCCCAGCATTTT. The chain carries TRBV6-1 and TRBJ1-5, with D uncertain. Germline-derived CDR1 and CDR2 are MNHNS and SASEGT. CDR3 length: 16 amino acids. The ends were cut back, 1 base at V and 0 bases at J, with 10 bases in the middle.

The chain uses TRBV30 and TRBJ2-2, with D perhaps given as TRBD1 or TRBD2 (5 bases each). With 0 bases removed from V and 8 bases from J, the gap between germline ends came to 13 bases. This CDR3 region has 14 residues. The germline V gene has CDR1 GTSNPN and CDR2 SVGIG (reference sequence). The CDR3 coding sequence is TGTGCCTGGAGTGTACCTAGGGACGGGGGGGAGCTGTTTTTT. This codes for CAWSVPRDGGELFF.

The chain recombines TRBV7-2 with TRBJ1-3, with 9 nucleotides matching TRBD1. V gave up 7 bases and J gave up 4 bases; unmatched junction bases: 11. Germline-derived CDR1 and CDR2 are SGHTA and FQGNSA. CDR3 length: 16 amino acids. Written as DNA, the CDR3 is TGTGCCAGCACCCCAGGCCAGGACAGGGGAGGAAACACCATATATTTT. Residues: CASTPGQDRGGNTIYF. Looking up the rest from reference TRBV7-2 and TRBJ1-3 gives the full variable domain: GAGVSQSPSNKVTEKGKDVELRCDPISGHTALYWYRQSLGQGLEFLIYFQGNSAPDKSGLPSDRFSAERTGGSVSTLTIQRTQQEDSAVYLCASTPGQDRGGNTIYFGEGSWLTVV.

The chain is built from TRBV19 and TRBJ1-2, with a tentative D call TRBD1 (5 bases). Germline-derived CDR1 and CDR2 are LNHDA and SQIVND (reference sequence). Between the trimmed V and J ends, which lost 4 bases and 4 bases, there was a span of 16 bases. This CDR3 has 15 amino acids. DNA for the CDR3: TGTGCCAGTAGTAGAGGGACGGCAACTAGCTATGGCTACACCTTC. Amino acids: CASSRGTATSYGYTF.

In this sample, this clone turned up once. CDR3 DNA sequence: TGTGCCAGCAGTGAAAAGAGCGGGGGCGGCACCGGGGAGCTGTTTTTT. Translated: CASSEKSGGGTGELFF. The rearrangement joins TRBV2 to TRBJ2-2, with 8 positions matching TRBD2. Germline CDR1 reads SNHLY; CDR2 reads FYNNEI. The ends lost 2 bases at V and 4 bases at J; junction bases unmatched: 6. This CDR3 is built from 16 residues.

The chain combines TRBV7-2 with TRBJ1-4; TRBD1 might be the D (6 bases). CDR3 size: 14 residues. V lost 4 bases, J lost 5 bases, and 11 bases lay in between. Germline loops: CDR1 SGHTA, CDR2 FQGNSA. The CDR3 nucleotides read TGTGCCAGCAGCTCACAGGGTAACAATGAAAAACTGTTTTTT. Its translation: CASSSQGNNEKLFF.

The genes are TRBV29-1 and TRBJ2-5, with D tentatively TRBD1 (5 bases). This CDR3 has 13 amino acids. The V end was cut by 6 bases, the J end by 2 bases, with 13 bases between. The germline V gene has CDR1 SQVTM and CDR2 ANQGSEA. CDR3 coding DNA: TGCAGCGTAGGGCTCCGGACACAAGAGACCCAGTACTTC. Residues: CSVGLRTQETQYF.

This chain links TRBV6-1 with TRBJ1-4; D gene unclear. The V gene lost 1 base and the J gene lost 2 bases, with 11 bases spanning the gap. The germline V gene has CDR1 MNHNS and CDR2 SASEGT. This CDR3 comprises 16 residues. The chain's CDR3 is CASSEVWVGTNEKLFF. DNA of the CDR3: TGTGCCAGCAGTGAAGTGTGGGTAGGGACTAATGAAAAACTGTTTTTT.

This chain joins TRBV6-5 and TRBJ2-5; a possible D gene is TRBD2 (6 bases). Deletions cut 6 bases from V and 1 base from J, with 12 bases between. The germline V gene has CDR1 MNHEY and CDR2 SVGAGI. CDR3 length: 14 residues. CDR3 region: CASSPLTSQETQYF. As DNA, the CDR3 is TGTGCCAGCAGCCCCTTGACTAGCCAAGAGACCCAGTACTTC.